The rows below give T cell receptor beta chains drawn from one sample of a study of CD8 T cells in ankylosing spondylitis. TCRdb re-called the 5' RACE reads with MiXCR, one entry per CDR3 protein. This sample carries more than 250,000 distinct CDR3 sequences, under 14% of them seen once, and the ten largest clones take about 10%. Sample: blood, either unsorted or a sorted T cell fraction (not recorded which). The receptor set was obtained from a female donor with ankylosing spondylitis or in good health (not recorded which). CDR3s include the opening cysteine and the closing phenylalanine or tryptophan. Each record gives: clone size, D gene, V gene, J gene, CDR3 protein, CDR3 DNA. The D gene is left open where the match is weak. Expanded clones are given a class, and other clones once, few, many or no size at all.

>few|.|TRBV7-8|TRBJ2-1
CASSLDLANGRFF
TGTGCCAGCAGCTTAGACCTGGCTAACGGGAGGTTCTTC
>.|.|TRBV7-2|TRBJ2-1
CASMRDSLASYNEQFF
TGTGCCAGCATGAGGGACTCCCTGGCCTCCTACAATGAGCAGTTCTTC
>many|TRBD1|TRBV20-1|TRBJ2-1
CSAPKAGQGSPYNEQFF
TGCAGTGCCCCGAAGGCTGGACAGGGAAGCCCCTACAATGAGCAGTTCTTC
>many|TRBD1|TRBV29-1|TRBJ2-7
CSVGDRGIYEQYF
TGCAGCGTTGGGGACAGGGGAATCTACGAGCAGTACTTC
>many|.|TRBV20-1|TRBJ2-1
CSAIRGWGEQFF
TGCAGTGCTATTAGGGGATGGGGTGAGCAGTTCTTC
>many|TRBD2|TRBV5-6|TRBJ2-1
CASSPTSGPYNEQFF
TGTGCCAGCAGTCCGACTAGCGGGCCTTACAATGAGCAGTTCTTC
>few|TRBD1|TRBV14|TRBJ2-7
CASSHPTGGTYEQYF
TGTGCCAGCAGCCATCCCACAGGGGGAACCTACGAGCAGTACTTC
>many|TRBD1|TRBV20-1|TRBJ2-7
CSAETGQGVYEQYF
TGCAGTGCAGAAACGGGACAGGGTGTCTACGAGCAGTACTTC
>many|TRBD1|TRBV5-1|TRBJ1-2
CASSRDSNYGYTF
TGCGCCAGCAGCCGGGACAGTAACTATGGCTACACCTTC
>many|.|TRBV5-8|TRBJ1-3
CASSHSGRPISGNTIYF
TGTGCCAGCAGCCATTCGGGACGGCCGATCTCTGGAAACACCATATATTTT
>few|TRBD1|TRBV20-1|TRBJ2-6
CSAPTGAGANVLTF
TGCAGTGCTCCAACAGGGGCTGGGGCCAACGTCCTGACTTTC
>many|TRBD2|TRBV7-2|TRBJ2-7
CASSSSGGPYEQYF
TGTGCCAGCAGTTCCAGCGGGGGACCCTACGAGCAGTACTTC
>many|.|TRBV5-5|TRBJ1-1
CASSFTPPVTYTEAFF
TGTGCCAGCAGCTTCACGCCCCCAGTAACTTACACTGAAGCTTTCTTT
>many|TRBD2|TRBV5-1|TRBJ2-2
CASSSSDGGLAGMNTGELFF
TGCGCCAGCAGCTCCAGTGATGGGGGACTAGCGGGAATGAACACCGGGGAGCTGTTTTTT
>many|.|TRBV5-1|TRBJ2-1
CASSLGRNPSYNEQFF
TGCGCCAGCAGCTTGGGGCGCAACCCTTCCTACAATGAGCAGTTCTTC
>many|.|TRBV3-1|TRBJ2-1
CASSQDAANEQFF
TGTGCCAGCAGCCAAGACGCCGCCAATGAGCAGTTCTTC
>many|.|TRBV5-8|TRBJ2-2
CASSLDGGELFF
TGTGCCAGCAGCTTGGATGGCGGGGAGCTGTTTTTT
>.|.|TRBV28|TRBJ2-3
CASKRRNPTDTQYF
TGTGCCAGCAAGAGACGTAACCCCACAGATACGCAGTATTTT
>many|.|TRBV12-3/TRBV12-4|TRBJ2-3
CASSREAYTQYF
TGTGCCAGCAGTAGAGAGGCTTATACGCAGTATTTT
>few|TRBD1|TRBV12-3/TRBV12-4|TRBJ2-7
CASSPMDRVGEQYF
TGTGCCAGCAGTCCCATGGACAGGGTCGGCGAGCAGTACTTC
>.|.|TRBV5-1|TRBJ2-3
CASSFEGHVSDTQYF
TGCGCCAGCAGCTTCGAGGGTCATGTGTCAGATACGCAGTATTTT
>many|.|TRBV10-3|TRBJ1-2
CAISEGTGCTF
TGTGCCATCAGTGAGGGCACCGGCTGCACCTTC
>.|TRBD1|TRBV5-4|TRBJ2-1
CASSLPQGADEQFF
TGTGCCAGCAGCTTGCCCCAGGGGGCAGATGAGCAGTTCTTC
>few|.|TRBV7-2|TRBJ1-5
CASSLWATDSNQPQHF
TGTGCCAGCAGCTTATGGGCAACGGATAGCAATCAGCCCCAGCATTTT
>many|.|TRBV7-2|TRBJ2-3
CASSLDKRGTQYF
TGTGCCAGCAGCTTAGACAAACGGGGTACGCAGTATTTT
>few|TRBD2|TRBV4-3|TRBJ2-5
CASSQASGSAETQYF
TGCGCCAGCAGCCAAGCTAGCGGGAGCGCAGAGACCCAGTACTTC
>.|TRBD2|TRBV7-8|TRBJ2-1
CASSPDAGTRSSYNEQFF
TGTGCCAGCAGCCCCGATGCCGGGACTAGGAGCTCCTACAATGAGCAGTTCTTC
>.|.|TRBV20-1|TRBJ2-7
CSASEQYF
TGCAGTGCGAGCGAGCAGTACTTC
>few|.|TRBV6-1|TRBJ2-3
CASNEDRTDTQYF
TGTGCCAGCAACGAAGATCGCACAGATACGCAGTATTTT
>many|.|TRBV4-3|TRBJ2-7
CASSHRDGAYEQYF
TGCGCCAGCAGCCACAGGGACGGAGCCTACGAGCAGTACTTC
>many|.|TRBV6-2/TRBV6-3|TRBJ1-1
CASSYSMRGGTEAFF
TGTGCCAGCAGTTACTCGATGCGTGGGGGCACTGAAGCTTTCTTT
>few|.|TRBV20-1|TRBJ1-2
CSARDRELWAFTF
TGCAGTGCTAGAGATAGAGAACTATGGGCGTTCACCTTC
>many|.|TRBV20-1|TRBJ2-1
CSAKGPPNEQFF
TGCAGTGCAAAGGGCCCCCCGAATGAGCAGTTCTTC
>many|.|TRBV20-1|TRBJ2-7
CSASARGRNYEQYF
TGCAGTGCTTCCGCCCGGGGACGGAACTACGAGCAGTACTTC
>many|TRBD2|TRBV28|TRBJ2-3
CASSNPGGASTDTQYF
TGTGCCAGCAGTAACCCCGGGGGGGCTAGCACAGATACGCAGTATTTT
>few|.|TRBV5-6|TRBJ2-1
CASSLERTVNEQFF
TGTGCCAGCAGCTTAGAACGGACAGTTAATGAGCAGTTCTTC
>many|TRBD1|TRBV5-1|TRBJ2-1
CASSFGQDLNEQFF
TGCGCCAGCAGCTTCGGACAGGATCTCAATGAGCAGTTCTTC
>few|.|TRBV6-5|TRBJ1-1
CASSYGGEAFF
TGTGCCAGCAGTTACGGGGGGGAAGCTTTCTTT
>few|TRBD2|TRBV5-1|TRBJ2-7
CASSSREGGSYEQYF
TGCGCCAGCAGCTCGCGGGAGGGTGGTTCCTACGAGCAGTACTTC
>.|.|TRBV7-2|TRBJ2-3
CASSFLEGRADTQYF
TGTGCCAGCAGCTTTCTGGAGGGAAGGGCAGATACGCAGTATTTT
>few|.|TRBV5-6|TRBJ1-2
CASSLETDGYGYTF
TGTGCCAGCAGCTTGGAAACAGATGGCTATGGCTACACCTTC
>many|TRBD2|TRBV20-1|TRBJ2-1
CSARDYSGGRTYNEQFF
TGCAGTGCTAGAGATTATAGCGGGGGGAGGACCTACAATGAGCAGTTCTTC
>.|.|TRBV3-1|TRBJ2-7
CASARSGGGREQYF
TGTGCCAGCGCCCGAAGCGGAGGCGGGCGCGAGCAGTACTTC
>.|TRBD1|TRBV5-1|TRBJ2-1
CASSLGDRGGTYNEQFF
TGCGCCAGCAGCTTGGGGGACAGGGGAGGCACCTACAATGAGCAGTTCTTC
>.|.|TRBV4-1|TRBJ2-7
CASSQDEAYPLREQYF
TGCGCCAGCAGCCAAGATGAGGCATATCCTCTTCGGGAGCAGTACTTC
>few|TRBD2|TRBV5-1|TRBJ2-2
CASSLGLAKYTGELFF
TGCGCCAGCAGCTTGGGACTAGCAAAATACACCGGGGAGCTGTTTTTT
>.|TRBD1|TRBV18|TRBJ1-2
CASSPSPPTTGGRDGYTF
TGTGCCAGCTCACCATCCCCCCCTACTACAGGGGGCAGGGATGGCTACACCTTC
>many|.|TRBV20-1|TRBJ1-2
CSARDPVGSLYGYTF
TGCAGTGCTAGAGATCCCGTGGGCAGCCTTTATGGCTACACCTTC
>many|.|TRBV28|TRBJ2-3
CASSSASGYTTDTQYF
TGTGCCAGCAGTTCCGCAAGCGGGTATACCACAGATACGCAGTATTTT
>.|.|TRBV5-1|TRBJ2-1
CASSLGERYNEQFF
TGCGCCAGCAGCTTGGGGGAGCGGTACAATGAGCAGTTCTTC
>many|TRBD2|TRBV24-1|TRBJ2-1
CATSDPGLAGEGNEQFF
TGTGCCACCAGTGACCCGGGACTAGCGGGAGAAGGGAATGAGCAGTTCTTC
>many|.|TRBV20-1|TRBJ1-1
CSSGRGDTEAFF
TGCAGTTCAGGCAGAGGAGACACTGAAGCTTTCTTT
>many|.|TRBV12-3/TRBV12-4|TRBJ2-2
CASSFAGRNTGELFF
TGTGCCAGCAGTTTCGCAGGAAGAAACACCGGGGAGCTGTTTTTT
>.|TRBD1|TRBV11-2|TRBJ1-4
CASSPSTGGNEKLFF
TGTGCCAGCAGCCCATCGACAGGGGGAAATGAAAAACTGTTTTTT